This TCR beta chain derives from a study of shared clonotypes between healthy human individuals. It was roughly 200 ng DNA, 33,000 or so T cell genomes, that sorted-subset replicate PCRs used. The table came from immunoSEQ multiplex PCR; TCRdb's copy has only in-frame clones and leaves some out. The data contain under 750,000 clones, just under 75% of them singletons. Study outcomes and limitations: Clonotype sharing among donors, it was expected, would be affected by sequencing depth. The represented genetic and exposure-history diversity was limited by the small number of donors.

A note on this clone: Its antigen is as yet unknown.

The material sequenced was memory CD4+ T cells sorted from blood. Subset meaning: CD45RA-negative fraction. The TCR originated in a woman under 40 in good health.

CDR3 nucleotides: TGTGCCAGCAGGCGAGCGGGAGTCTACGAGCAGTACTTC. This translates into CASRRAGVYEQYF. The rearrangement uses TRBV7-2 and TRBJ2-7; 8 bases are a match to TRBD2. The V segment lost 6 bases and the J segment 3 bases; nucleotides outside the gene matches: 4. This CDR3 contains 13 residues. Germline loops: CDR1 SGHTA, CDR2 FQGNSA.